One sample yielded the 19 T cell receptor beta chains listed below, sequenced in a study of cytomegalovirus exposure and HLA in healthy donors. Vbeta (60) and Jbeta (13) primers were used in the PCR. Using immunoSEQ multiplex PCR, the repertoire was profiled, and TCRdb retains in-frame clones only, with some absent. Of 150,000 or so clones in the sample, 60% to 85% are singletons; the top ten hold about an eighth. The sequenced material came from PBMCs. These receptors all come from a man aged 35 to 55 in good health and CMV-seropositive.

The chain links TRBV18 to TRBJ1-3; 7 bases agree with TRBD1. The CDR3 runs 16 residues. Per the germline V gene, CDR1 is KGHSH and CDR2 is LQKENI. Losses at the gene ends were 1 base for V and 8 bases for J; bases not matched to a gene: 11. CDR3: CASSPRSPGGADTIYF. In nucleotides, the CDR3 is TGTGCCAGCTCACCACGGTCTCCAGGGGGAGCGGACACCATATATTTT.

This sequence joins TRBV5-4 and TRBJ2-5, with TRBD1 as a possible D gene (8 bases). CDR3 length: 14 amino acids. The V end was cut by 3 bases, the J end by 5 bases, with 14 bases between. Germline lookup yields CDR1 SGHNT and CDR2 YYREEE (reference sequence). The CDR3 nucleotides are TGTGCCAGCAGCTCAAACAGGGGGGGGGAGACCCAGTACTTC. Protein sequence: CASSSNRGGETQYF.

The V and J genes are TRBV9 and TRBJ2-7, with a weak D call TRBD2 (6 bases). Germline CDR1 is SGDLS and CDR2 is YYNGEE. Trimming removed 2 bases from V and 5 bases from J, with 14 bases in between. CDR3 length: 14 residues. The CDR3 bases are TGTGCCAGCAGCGTTACCGGGACTTCCAACGAGCAGTACTTC. It translates to CASSVTGTSNEQYF.

V and J are TRBV7-2 and TRBJ2-7; D possibly corresponds to TRBD1 (5 bases). V lost 5 bases and J lost 2, with 13 bases in between. The CDR3 extends over 14 amino acids. Per the germline V gene, CDR1 is SGHTA and CDR2 is FQGNSA. DNA for the CDR3: TGTGCCAGCAGCCCGAGCCCAGGGACCTACGAGCAGTACTTC. It encodes CASSPSPGTYEQYF. Combining the CDR3 with reference TRBV7-2 and TRBJ2-7 gives the whole variable domain GAGVSQSPSNKVTEKGKDVELRCDPISGHTALYWYRQSLGQGLEFLIYFQGNSAPDKSGLPSDRFSAERTGGSVSTLTIQRTQQEDSAVYLCASSPSPGTYEQYFGPGTRLTVT.

V and J are TRBV19 and TRBJ2-1; possibly TRBD1 for D (5 bases). This CDR3 has 13 amino acids. The germline gives CDR1 LNHDA, CDR2 SQIVND (reference sequence). The V end lost 5 bases, the J end lost 6 bases, and 11 bases lay between the germline ends. This CDR3 reads CASSLRTRNEQFF. In DNA form, the CDR3 reads TGTGCCAGTAGTCTGCGGACACGCAATGAGCAGTTCTTC.

The chain joins TRBV4-3 to TRBJ2-7, with 7 bases matching TRBD1. This CDR3 comprises 15 residues. CDR1 is LGHNA and CDR2 is YSLEER in the germline V gene. With V trimmed by 0 bases and J by 1 base, 3 bases remained unmatched. The CDR3 here is CASSQDATGSYEQYF. The CDR3 nucleotides are TGCGCCAGCAGCCAAGATGCGACAGGGTCCTACGAGCAGTACTTC.

Only a few counts were recorded for this clone. The rearrangement uses TRBV5-1 and TRBJ1-3; 8 nucleotides agree with TRBD1. Germline V gene data show CDR1 as SGHRS and CDR2 as YFSETQ. V lost 4 bases to trimming and J lost 4 bases; unmatched junction nucleotides: 7. CDR3 length: 15 residues. CDR3 protein: CASSGGQGMGNTIYF. The DNA of the CDR3 is TGCGCCAGCAGCGGTGGACAGGGAATGGGAAACACCATATATTTT.

The chain recombines TRBV6-5 with TRBJ2-1; a weak D match, TRBD2 (6 bases). The ends were cut back, 6 bases at V and 4 bases at J, with 16 bases in the middle. Germline V gene lookup returns CDR1 MNHEY and CDR2 SVGAGI. The CDR3 is made up of 15 amino acids. The CDR3 spells CASRQLSGTYNEQFF. The DNA of the CDR3 is TGTGCCAGCAGGCAGCTTTCAGGGACTTACAATGAGCAGTTCTTC.

There are a few counts of this clone. The junction shows a germline mismatch at one end, possibly a read error. The V call is TRBV7-9, the J call TRBJ1-1, with D hard to call. The CDR3 loop spans 14 amino acids. Germline CDR1 and CDR2: SEHNR and FQNEAQ (reference sequence). As DNA, the CDR3 is TGTTCCAGCACCGTCGGGAGGGCCGACACTGAAGCTTTCTTT. This encodes CSSTVGRADTEAFF.

The genes are TRBV15 and TRBJ2-7; D possibly corresponds to TRBD1 (6 bases). This CDR3 is 14 amino acids long. Germline V CDR1 and CDR2: LNHNV, YYDKDF (reference sequence). V was cut by 5 bases and J by 4 bases, with 15 bases left in between. The CDR3 DNA is TGTGCCACCAGCCTCGGGACAATGGATTACGAGCAGTACTTC. This gives the protein CATSLGTMDYEQYF.

The rearrangement joins TRBV7-2 to TRBJ2-7; 10 positions match TRBD2. Germline V CDR1 and CDR2: SGHTA, FQGNSA. The CDR3 runs to 14 residues. V shed 5 bases and J 7 bases; nucleotides not matched to a gene: 8. CDR3 protein: CASSPSGRVGEQYF. The DNA of the CDR3 is TGTGCCAGCAGCCCAAGCGGGAGGGTGGGTGAGCAGTACTTC. The whole variable domain, filled in from reference TRBV7-2 and TRBJ2-7, reads GAGVSQSPSNKVTEKGKDVELRCDPISGHTALYWYRQSLGQGLEFLIYFQGNSAPDKSGLPSDRFSAERTGGSVSTLTIQRTQQEDSAVYLCASSPSGRVGEQYFGPGTRLTVT.

The chain couples TRBV29-1 to TRBJ2-3; D uncertain. V dropped 0 bases and J dropped 5 bases, with 3 bases sitting between them. This CDR3 has 11 amino acids. Germline V gene sequence: CDR1 SQVTM, CDR2 ANQGSEA. The CDR3 loop is CSVEDGDTQYF. DNA of the CDR3: TGCAGCGTTGAAGACGGAGATACGCAGTATTTT.

The chain uses TRBV4-3 and TRBJ2-3; 7 bases line up with TRBD2. V was pared by 4 bases and J by 6 bases, with 10 bases of the junction left unmatched. The CDR3 loop spans 15 amino acids. The germline CDR1 and CDR2 sequences are LGHNA and YSLEER. The CDR3 spells CASSRTSGVVDTQYF. The CDR3 DNA sequence: TGCGCCAGCAGCCGGACTAGTGGGGTGGTGGATACGCAGTATTTT.

The chain couples TRBV10-1 to TRBJ2-2; D is ambiguous. The germline V gene has CDR1 WNHNN and CDR2 SYGVQD (reference sequence). Trimming left V 3 bases short and J 1 base short, with 12 bases between. This CDR3 has 16 residues. The CDR3 reads CASSDYPIGNTGELFF. The CDR3, as DNA: TGCGCCAGCAGTGATTACCCCATCGGGAACACCGGGGAGCTGTTTTTT.

V is TRBV13 and J is TRBJ1-3, with 7 bases aligning to TRBD1. The CDR3 spans 14 residues. Looked up from germline, CDR1 is PRHDT and CDR2 is FYEKMQ (reference sequence). V dropped 5 bases and J dropped 5; count of bases not matched to a gene: 6. CDR3 sequence reads: CASSLGQARNTIYF. CDR3 DNA sequence: TGTGCCAGCAGCCTCGGACAGGCCAGAAACACCATATATTTT.

This clone has only one observation. The rearrangement joins TRBV7-2 to TRBJ1-1; 8 positions agree with TRBD1. Unmatched junction bases numbered 5, after V lost 4 bases and J lost 10 bases. The CDR3 has 12 residues. The germline V gene has CDR1 SGHTA and CDR2 FQGNSA. The CDR3 bases are TGTGCCAGCAGCTCCCGACAGGGGCGAGCTTTCTTT. Translation: CASSSRQGRAFF.

The chain uses TRBV5-6 and TRBJ2-2; 11 bases agree with TRBD2. This CDR3 comprises 15 residues. Germline assignment: CDR1 SGHDT and CDR2 YYEEEE. V was pared by 4 bases and J by 6 bases, with 5 bases of the junction left unmatched. In nucleotides, the CDR3 is TGTGCCAGCAGCCCGATTAGCGGGAGGGCCGGGGAGCTGTTTTTT. Encoded protein: CASSPISGRAGELFF.

This clone showed up just once. This chain connects TRBV4-1 to TRBJ1-5; D is possibly TRBD1 (6 bases). The CDR3 has 14 amino acids. Germline values: CDR1 MGHRA, CDR2 YSYEKL. Trimming pared 5 bases from V and 5 bases from J, leaving 13 bases between. The CDR3 region is CASSLTGTDQPQHF. CDR3 in DNA: TGCGCCAGCAGCTTAACAGGGACGGATCAGCCCCAGCATTTT.

The V and J genes are TRBV6-5 and TRBJ1-4; 7 nucleotides match TRBD1. Unmatched junction bases numbered 11, after V lost 5 bases and J lost 8 bases. Germline V CDR1 and CDR2: MNHEY, SVGAGI. The CDR3 is made up of 15 amino acids. CDR3 protein: CASSIRGRGGEKLFF. In DNA form, the CDR3 reads TGTGCCAGCAGTATAAGGGGGCGGGGGGGGGAAAAACTGTTTTTT.